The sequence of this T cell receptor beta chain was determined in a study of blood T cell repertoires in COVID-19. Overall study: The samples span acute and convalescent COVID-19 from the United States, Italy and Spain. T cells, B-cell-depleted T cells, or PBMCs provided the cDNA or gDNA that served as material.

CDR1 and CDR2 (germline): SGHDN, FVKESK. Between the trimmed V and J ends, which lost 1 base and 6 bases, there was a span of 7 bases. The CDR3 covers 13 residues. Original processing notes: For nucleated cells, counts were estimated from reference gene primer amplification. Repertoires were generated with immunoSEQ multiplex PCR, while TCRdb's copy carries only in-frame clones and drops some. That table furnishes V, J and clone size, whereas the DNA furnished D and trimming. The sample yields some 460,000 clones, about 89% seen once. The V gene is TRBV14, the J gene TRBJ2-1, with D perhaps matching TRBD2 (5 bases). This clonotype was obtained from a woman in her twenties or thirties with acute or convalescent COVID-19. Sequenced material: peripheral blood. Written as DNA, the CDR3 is TGTGCCAGCAGCCAAGGACTACTCAATGAGCAGTTCTTC. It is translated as CASSQGLLNEQFF. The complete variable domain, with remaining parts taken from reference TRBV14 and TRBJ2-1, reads EAGVTQFPSHSVIEKGQTVTLRCDPISGHDNLYWYRRVMGKEIKFLLHFVKESKQDESGMPNNRFLAERTGGTYSTLKVQPAELEDSGVYFCASSQGLLNEQFFGPGTRLTVL.